A single sample gave rise to the 19 T cell receptor beta chains below, sequenced in a study of blood T cell repertoires in COVID-19 (dated by TCRdb to about 2020). The library was obtained by the immunoSEQ multiplex PCR assay. TCRdb provides this immuneACCESS table in a form limited to in-frame rearrangements. Some clones are lacking; in checked studies, under half of them reflect an unresolved V gene, and why the rest are absent is not known. The sample table contains roughly 300,000 clones; only one count was recorded for roughly 80% of them. In total, the top ten clones hold approximately 10% of the sample. The sequencing input was peripheral blood. These receptors all come from a woman between 45 and 65 years old who had recovered from COVID-19.

V is TRBV6-4 and J is TRBJ1-6; 12 positions match TRBD1. Germline V gene lookup returns CDR1 MRHNA and CDR2 SNTAGT. This CDR3 region has 17 residues. The J segment lost 9 bases and the V segment lost 3 bases, leaving 9 bases of the junction unmatched. The CDR3 bases are TGTGCCAGCAGTGATAGGGGACAGGGGGCGCTTGGTTCACCCCTCCACTTT. Protein: CASSDRGQGALGSPLHF.

The J gene is TRBJ2-1, the V gene TRBV5-1, with TRBD2 matching 14 bases. The CDR3 is 17 residues long. Unmatched junction bases numbered 5, after V lost 2 bases and J lost 4 bases. The germline V gene has CDR1 SGHRS and CDR2 YFSETQ. The CDR3 loop reads CASSLGTSGSPYNEQFF. In nucleotides, the CDR3 is TGCGCCAGCAGCTTAGGGACTAGCGGGAGCCCTTACAATGAGCAGTTCTTC.

The chain employs TRBV6-1 and TRBJ2-5; 8 nucleotides align to TRBD1. With 2 bases clipped from V and 1 base from J, the junction kept 0 bases outside the gene matches. The CDR3 sequence is 14 residues long. Germline assignment: CDR1 MNHNS and CDR2 SASEGT. CDR3 DNA sequence: TGTGCCAGCAGTGAAACAGGGGGCCAAGAGACCCAGTACTTC. Residues: CASSETGGQETQYF.

The CDR3 protein is CASSFQGALTGELFF. CDR3 in DNA: TGTGCCAGCAGCTTTCAGGGGGCACTTACCGGGGAGCTGTTTTTT. V and J are TRBV7-9 and TRBJ2-2, with TRBD1 matching 8 bases. Germline V CDR1 and CDR2: SEHNR, FQNEAQ (reference sequence). Unmatched junction bases numbered 5, after V lost 3 bases and J lost 5 bases. This CDR3 is 15 amino acids long.

This clone was seen more than once but under ten times. The chain has TRBV15 and TRBJ2-3, with TRBD2 as a possible D gene (6 bases). CDR3 size: 15 residues. CDR1 and CDR2 from the germline V gene are LNHNV and YYDKDF (reference sequence). V gave up 1 base and J gave up 3 bases, with 11 bases separating them. The CDR3 sequence is CATSRAGSLTDTQYF. CDR3 DNA: TGTGCCACCAGCAGAGCCGGGAGCCTAACAGATACGCAGTATTTT.

The chain carries TRBV7-2 and TRBJ1-1, with a weak D call TRBD1 (5 bases). The CDR3 is made up of 15 amino acids. Trimming removed 5 bases from V and 2 bases from J, with 15 bases in between. Germline lookup yields CDR1 SGHTA and CDR2 FQGNSA. CDR3 nucleotides: TGTGCCAGCAGCCCACAGGTAGGGGTAAACACTGAAGCTTTCTTT. Translation: CASSPQVGVNTEAFF.

J is TRBJ2-1 and V is TRBV7-9; TRBD2 matches at 9 bases. CDR3 length: 18 residues. The germline CDR1 and CDR2 sequences are SEHNR and FQNEAQ (reference sequence). After removal of 5 bases from V and 3 bases from J, the junction contained 14 bases not matched to a gene. The CDR3 DNA follows: TGTGCCAGCAGCCCTCCCCCTAGCGGGAACAAGTACTACAATGAGCAGTTCTTC. Translated: CASSPPPSGNKYYNEQFF.

CDR3 in DNA: TGTGCCAGTACAGGGACAGGGGGGGAGCAGCCCCAGCATTTT. This gives the protein CASTGTGGEQPQHF. J is TRBJ1-5 and V is TRBV19; 11 bases line up with TRBD1. The CDR3 sequence is 14 residues long. Trimming took 7 bases from V and 7 from J; bases not matched to a gene: 6. Looked up from germline, CDR1 is LNHDA and CDR2 is SQIVND (reference sequence).

The V call is TRBV4-1, the J call TRBJ2-7, with TRBD2 as a possible D gene (6 bases). V shed 3 bases and J shed 5 bases, with 20 bases lying between them. The V gene's germline CDR1 is MGHRA and CDR2 YSYEKL. The CDR3 has 16 amino acids. CDR3 DNA: TGCGCCAGCAGCCAGCCATCGTGGGGGGTAGGGAACGAGCAGTACTTC. This translates into CASSQPSWGVGNEQYF.

This chain links TRBV28 with TRBJ1-4; a possible D gene is TRBD1 (5 bases). The V end was cut by 5 bases, the J end by 8 bases, with 18 bases between. Germline V gene lookup returns CDR1 MDHEN and CDR2 SYDVKM. The CDR3 extends over 15 amino acids. CDR3 in DNA: TGTGCCAGCAGTACCCTTGGGGGGGTAAGGGAAAAACTGTTTTTT. This codes for CASSTLGGVREKLFF.

This clone has only one observation. The rearrangement links TRBV5-8 to TRBJ1-5; 7 bases line up with TRBD1. Germline loops: CDR1 SGHTS, CDR2 YDEGEE. V was pared by 2 bases and J by 7 bases, with 9 bases of the junction left unmatched. The CDR3 contains 15 residues. In DNA, the CDR3 is TGTGCCAGCAGCTTCCGAGGCAGGGGGGAACAGCCCCAGCATTTT. Translation gives CASSFRGRGEQPQHF.

This clone showed up just a few times. This chain joins TRBV28 and TRBJ2-3; 7 nucleotides line up with TRBD1. This CDR3 region has 16 residues. CDR1 and CDR2 from the germline V gene are MDHEN and SYDVKM. J was trimmed by 6 bases and V by 7 bases; bases with no gene match: 16. The CDR3 nucleotides read TGTGCCAGCAACACCCGGACAGGCCTAGTTAAGGATACGCAGTATTTT. Its translation: CASNTRTGLVKDTQYF. Using reference TRBV28 and TRBJ2-3 for the parts outside the CDR3, the full variable domain is DVKVTQSSRYLVKRTGEKVFLECVQDMDHENMFWYRQDPGLGLRLIYFSYDVKMKEKGDIPEGYSVSREKKERFSLILESASTNQTSMYLCASNTRTGLVKDTQYFGPGTRLTVL.

Note on this clone: Other DNA sequences in this specimen translate into the identical CDR3. The rearrangement joins TRBV5-1 to TRBJ2-1, with TRBD2 matching over 12 bases. Looked up from germline, CDR1 is SGHRS and CDR2 is YFSETQ. Trimming cost V 1 base and J 4 bases; bases outside gene matches: 0. CDR3 length: 15 amino acids. The CDR3 loop reads CASSLTSGGYNEQFF. CDR3 sequence (DNA): TGCGCCAGCAGCTTGACTAGCGGGGGGTACAATGAGCAGTTCTTC.

The chain couples TRBV28 to TRBJ2-5; 8 bases map to TRBD1. The CDR3 runs 15 residues. Germline values: CDR1 MDHEN, CDR2 SYDVKM. The ends lost 6 bases at V and 1 base at J; junction bases unmatched: 7. This CDR3 is CASRPDRGPQETQYF. In nucleotides, the CDR3 is TGTGCCAGCAGGCCCGACAGGGGACCCCAAGAGACCCAGTACTTC.

The chain employs TRBV4-3 and TRBJ2-3; D gene uncertain. Germline CDR1 LGHNA, CDR2 YSLEER. The CDR3 is made up of 15 amino acids. The V end was cut by 4 bases, the J end by 2 bases, with 13 bases between. Here the CDR3 reads CASSRINGHTDTQYF. DNA of the CDR3: TGCGCCAGCAGCCGAATTAATGGGCACACAGATACGCAGTATTTT.

This clone was seen a few times. The rearrangement uses TRBV29-1 and TRBJ1-2, with TRBD1 matching over 8 bases. The CDR3 sequence is 12 residues long. The germline CDR1 and CDR2 sequences are SQVTM and ANQGSEA. Losses at the gene ends were 7 bases for V and 10 bases for J; bases not matched to a gene: 11. CDR3 region: CSGGQASSDYTF. The CDR3 coding sequence is TGCAGCGGGGGACAGGCCTCCTCCGACTACACCTTC. The full variable domain, rest sourced from reference TRBV29-1 and TRBJ1-2, is SAVISQKPSRDICQRGTSLTIQCQVDSQVTMMFWYRQQPGQSLTLIATANQGSEATYESGFVIDKFPISRPNLTFSTLTVSNMSPEDSSIYLCSGGQASSDYTFGSGTRLTVV.

The chain links TRBV28 to TRBJ2-2, with D perhaps matching TRBD1 (5 bases). The CDR3 covers 17 residues. V dropped 6 bases and J dropped 6 bases, with 23 bases sitting between them. Germline CDR1 is MDHEN and CDR2 is SYDVKM. CDR3 protein: CASSLDGTRVRAGELFF. Written as DNA, the CDR3 is TGTGCCAGCAGCCTGGATGGTACCAGGGTCCGCGCCGGGGAGCTGTTTTTT.

The V and J genes are TRBV14 and TRBJ2-1, with 9 bases aligning to TRBD2. Looked up from germline, CDR1 is SGHDN and CDR2 is FVKESK. J gave up 6 bases and V 4 bases, and 4 bases lay outside the gene matches. The CDR3 length is 14 residues. The DNA of the CDR3 is TGTGCCAGCAGCCGGGCTAGCGGGATCAATGAGCAGTTCTTC. Its translation is CASSRASGINEQFF. The full variable domain, its missing parts supplied by reference TRBV14 and TRBJ2-1, is EAGVTQFPSHSVIEKGQTVTLRCDPISGHDNLYWYRRVMGKEIKFLLHFVKESKQDESGMPNNRFLAERTGGTYSTLKVQPAELEDSGVYFCASSRASGINEQFFGPGTRLTVL.

V and J are TRBV10-3 and TRBJ1-1; D is perhaps TRBD1 (6 bases). The germline V gene encodes CDR1 ENHRY and CDR2 SYGVKD. This CDR3 is built from 18 residues. The V and J ends lost 3 bases and 1 base respectively, with 21 bases between them. The CDR3 DNA follows: TGTGCCATCAGTGAACCCCCTTACAGGGCACGGGGGAACACTGAAGCTTTCTTT. Protein product: CAISEPPYRARGNTEAFF.